This passage covers 20 T cell receptor beta chains from one sample sequenced in a study of regulatory T cells in long-lasting Graves disease. Time point defined: newly diagnosed GD, antithyroid drugs for less than 3 months. PBMCs were the source of the RNA used for TCR sequencing. Through Arm-PCR of CDR3 regions and iRepertoire HTBI primers, TCR beta libraries were built. TCRdb re-called the multiplex PCR reads through MiXCR, storing one row per CDR3 protein. The sample has around 480,000 distinct CDR3 sequences, roughly 15% seen once; the top ten hold around a quarter. In addition, the sample was reused for a study of T cells in Graves' hyperthyroidism and ophthalmopathy.

Sequencing was performed on peripheral blood mononuclear cells (PBMCs), taken at new diagnosis, from a patient treated with antithyroid drugs. The origin of the receptors is a woman aged 35-65 years with Graves disease.

In its sample, this clonotype was seen many times. This chain connects TRBV20-1 to TRBJ2-1, with TRBD2 identical over 7 bases. V shed 6 bases and J 4 bases; nucleotides not matched to a gene: 9. CDR1 DFQATT and CDR2 SNEGSKA come from the germline V gene (reference sequence). The CDR3 contains 14 residues. The CDR3 loop is CSATREAQYNEQFF. The CDR3 region has the DNA TGCAGTGCCACCCGGGAGGCTCAGTACAATGAGCAGTTCTTC.

The chain recombines TRBV7-2 with TRBJ1-5, with a tentative D call TRBD1 (5 bases). Trimming left V 1 base short and J 5 bases short, with 18 bases between. CDR3 length: 17 amino acids. CDR1 SGHTA and CDR2 FQGNSA come from the germline V gene. The CDR3 loop is CASSLGIGRASDQPQHF. The DNA for the CDR3 is TGTGCCAGCAGCTTAGGTATTGGCAGGGCATCCGATCAGCCCCAGCATTTT.

This clonotype showed up many times. The chain carries TRBV2 and TRBJ2-5; D gene unclear. Trimming cost V 4 bases and J 1 base, with 7 bases left between them. The CDR3 has 13 amino acids. Germline V gene data show CDR1 as SNHLY and CDR2 as FYNNEI. CDR3 residues: CASSVEGQETQYF. The CDR3 DNA follows: TGTGCCAGCAGTGTAGAAGGCCAAGAGACCCAGTACTTC.

Only a few counts were recorded for this clonotype. CDR3 sequence (DNA): TGTGCCAGCAGTTTACTCCCTTCTCAGGGTTCACCCCTCCACTTT. This translates into CASSLLPSQGSPLHF. V and J are TRBV12-3 or TRBV12-4 and TRBJ1-6; possible D gene TRBD1, 5 bases. With 2 bases removed from V and 9 bases from J, the gap between germline ends came to 14 bases. The length of the CDR3 is 15 residues.

As concerns this clonotype: One end of the junction does not line up with germline, which may come from a read error. The chain is built from TRBV7-9 and TRBJ1-1; D gene ambiguous. This CDR3 has 13 amino acids. Germline V gene sequence: CDR1 SEHNR, CDR2 FQNEAQ (reference sequence). CDR3 bases: TGTGCCAGCAGCCCCACTATTTCCACTGTAGCTTTCTTT. Translated: CASSPTISTVAFF.

The chain is built from TRBV27 and TRBJ1-5; TRBD1 matches at 10 bases. V shed 6 bases, J shed 3 bases, and the junction held 5 bases outside the gene matches. Germline CDR1 and CDR2: MNHEY and SMNVEV (reference sequence). The CDR3 totals 15 residues. DNA for the CDR3: TGTGCCAGCAGGTCGGGACAGGGGAACAATCAGCCCCAGCATTTT. This translates into CASRSGQGNNQPQHF.

This chain links TRBV5-1 with TRBJ1-1; D is ambiguous. The V end was cut by 6 bases, the J end by 6 bases, with 12 bases between. The germline V gene has CDR1 SGHRS and CDR2 YFSETQ. This CDR3 comprises 12 residues. CDR3 nucleotides: TGCGCCAGCAAAGAGGAAAGCGCTGAAGCTTTCTTT. It translates to CASKEESAEAFF. Complete variable domain (other parts from reference TRBV5-1 and TRBJ1-1): KAGVTQTPRYLIKTRGQQVTLSCSPISGHRSVSWYQQTPGQGLQFLFEYFSETQRNKGNFPGRFSGRQFSNSRSEMNVSTLELGDSALYLCASKEESAEAFFGQGTRLTVV.

This clonotype occurred many times. The chain joins TRBV11-2 to TRBJ2-7, with 9 nucleotides matching TRBD2. V gave up 6 bases and J gave up 3 bases; unmatched junction bases: 9. The CDR3 is 15 residues long. Germline-derived CDR1 and CDR2 are SGHAT and FQNNGV. CDR3 sequence reads: CASSSNSGGGYEQYF. The CDR3 DNA sequence: TGTGCCAGCAGTTCTAATAGCGGGGGAGGCTACGAGCAGTACTTC.

This chain connects TRBV27 to TRBJ2-7; TRBD1 agrees at 10 bases. Trimming cost V 8 bases and J 4 bases; bases outside gene matches: 11. The CDR3 consists of 15 residues. CDR1 and CDR2 (germline): MNHEY, SMNVEV (reference sequence). The CDR3 here is CASRGQGSGGYEQYF. For the CDR3, the DNA is TGTGCCAGCCGGGGACAGGGGAGTGGAGGATACGAGCAGTACTTC.

Details on this clonotype: A much larger clonotype is one base distant, so this may be a read error. CDR3 DNA sequence: TGTGCCAGCCAGACTAGCGGGGGCTACGAGCAGTACTTC. Translation: CASQTSGGYEQYF. The chain employs TRBV2 and TRBJ2-7; TRBD2 matches at 12 bases. V lost 8 bases and J lost 3; bases outside the gene matches: 2. Per the germline V gene, CDR1 is SNHLY and CDR2 is FYNNEI. CDR3 size: 13 residues.

This clonotype was found many times. The V and J genes are TRBV6-5 and TRBJ1-5, with 9 positions matching TRBD1. The V gene end was trimmed by 4 bases and the J gene end by 4 bases; junction bases not matched to a gene: 5. Germline V gives CDR1 MNHEY, CDR2 SVGAGI. The CDR3 has 15 amino acids. CDR3 region: CASSLSGTGNQPQHF. CDR3 bases: TGTGCCAGCAGTTTATCCGGGACAGGGAATCAGCCCCAGCATTTT.

This clonotype was counted at least ten times. The J gene is TRBJ2-3, the V gene TRBV20-1; TRBD1 aligns across 10 bases. CDR1 is DFQATT and CDR2 is SNEGSKA in the germline V gene (reference sequence). With 5 bases clipped from V and 1 base from J, the junction kept 3 bases outside the gene matches. There are 14 residues in the CDR3. The CDR3 DNA follows: TGCAGTGCTCCGACAGGGGGCGGCACAGATACGCAGTATTTT. Amino acid sequence: CSAPTGGGTDTQYF.

This clonotype was observed many times. The rearrangement links TRBV30 to TRBJ2-5, with unresolved D. The CDR3 runs 13 residues. Trimming removed 0 bases at V and 5 bases at J, with 10 bases between. From germline, CDR1 is GTSNPN and CDR2 SVGIG (reference sequence). CDR3 nucleotides: TGTGCCTGGAGTGTTCACAACCCGGAGACCCAGTACTTC. This sequence encodes CAWSVHNPETQYF.

V is TRBV5-6 and J is TRBJ1-1, with D maybe TRBD1 (6 bases). Trimming removed 4 bases from V and 3 bases from J, with 16 bases in between. The CDR3 extends over 15 amino acids. From germline, CDR1 is SGHDT and CDR2 YYEEEE. CDR3 DNA sequence: TGTGCCAGCAGCACCGGACAGAGCCCTTACACTGAAGCTTTCTTT. It codes for CASSTGQSPYTEAFF. The complete variable domain, with remaining parts taken from reference TRBV5-6 and TRBJ1-1, reads DAGVTQSPTHLIKTRGQQVTLRCSPKSGHDTVSWYQQALGQGPQFIFQYYEEEERQRGNFPDRFSGHQFPNYSSELNVNALLLGDSALYLCASSTGQSPYTEAFFGQGTRLTVV.

This clonotype was counted at least ten times. The chain joins TRBV12-3 or TRBV12-4 to TRBJ2-5; D unresolved. V was cut by 5 bases and J by 3 bases, with 4 bases left in between. The CDR3 runs to 11 residues. CDR3 region: CASSTKETQYF. As DNA, the CDR3 is TGTGCCAGCAGTACCAAAGAGACCCAGTACTTC.

This clonotype showed up just a few times. The chain employs TRBV19 and TRBJ1-1, with D unresolved. The CDR3 consists of 13 residues. Per the germline V gene, CDR1 is LNHDA and CDR2 is SQIVND (reference sequence). V lost 3 bases and J lost 2, with 7 bases in between. CDR3 DNA: TGTGCCAGTAGTATCATGGGCAACACTGAAGCTTTCTTT. Translating gives CASSIMGNTEAFF.

This clonotype was observed many times. The rearrangement uses TRBV30 and TRBJ1-2; the D is unclear. The V end lost 0 bases, the J end lost 9 bases, and 11 bases lay between the germline ends. The germline gives CDR1 GTSNPN, CDR2 SVGIG (reference sequence). The CDR3 spans 12 residues. CDR3 in amino acids: CAWSVHPLSYTF. In nucleotides, the CDR3 is TGTGCCTGGAGTGTGCATCCTTTGAGCTACACCTTC.

V is TRBV2 and J is TRBJ1-4, with no clear D. CDR1 is SNHLY and CDR2 is FYNNEI in the germline V gene. This CDR3 is built from 16 residues. The V end lost 5 bases, the J end lost 6 bases, and 19 bases lay between the germline ends. CDR3 sequence reads: CASSIGSPRNDEKLFF. CDR3 coding DNA: TGTGCCAGCAGTATAGGCTCTCCTAGGAATGATGAAAAACTGTTTTTT.

Of note for this clonotype: This may be a read error, as it is one base from a much larger clone. The rearrangement links TRBV11-2 to TRBJ1-1; 10 positions agree with TRBD1. The CDR3 has 16 residues. CDR1 and CDR2 (germline): SGHAT, FQNNGV. CDR3 DNA sequence: TGTGCCAGCAGACGACAGGGGGCACTCCTCAACACTGAAGCTTCCTTT. Its protein product is CASRRQGALLNTEASF.

The table lists this clonotype with a few counts. The genes are TRBV18 and TRBJ2-1, with unresolved D. The CDR3 runs 13 residues. V dropped 6 bases and J dropped 4 bases, with 10 bases sitting between them. Germline V gene lookup returns CDR1 KGHSH and CDR2 LQKENI. In DNA form, the CDR3 reads TGTGCCAGCTCGCGTACTGGGTACAATGAGCAGTTCTTC. It translates to CASSRTGYNEQFF.